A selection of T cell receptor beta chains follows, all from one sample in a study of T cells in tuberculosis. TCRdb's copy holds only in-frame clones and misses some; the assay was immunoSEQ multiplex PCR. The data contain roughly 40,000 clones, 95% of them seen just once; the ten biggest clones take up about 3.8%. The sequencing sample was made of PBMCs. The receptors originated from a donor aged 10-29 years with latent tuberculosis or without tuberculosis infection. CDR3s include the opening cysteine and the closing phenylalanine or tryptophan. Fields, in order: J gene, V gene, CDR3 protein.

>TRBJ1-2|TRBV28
CASLTGAYGYTF
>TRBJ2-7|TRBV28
CASTPAGTIDEQYF
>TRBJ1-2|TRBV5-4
CASSLEWQGAVNGYTF
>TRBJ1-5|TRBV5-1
CASSLSGAQSQPQHF
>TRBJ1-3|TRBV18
CASSPRIAGNSGNTIYF
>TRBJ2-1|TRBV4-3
CASSQDRGGTYNEQFF
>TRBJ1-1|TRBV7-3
CASSPRGSNTEAFF
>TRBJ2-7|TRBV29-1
CSVSQGYEQYF
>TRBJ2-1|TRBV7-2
CASSRGLAGGYEQFF
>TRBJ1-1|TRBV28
CASVTQQKGVLNTEAFF
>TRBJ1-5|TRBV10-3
CAISDLDRGGQPQHF
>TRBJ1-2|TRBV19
CASSNRGYTF
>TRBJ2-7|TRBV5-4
CASSLAGEPEQYF
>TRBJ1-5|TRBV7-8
CASSPTDRGRNQPQHF
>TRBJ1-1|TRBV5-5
CASDNGQLNTEAFF
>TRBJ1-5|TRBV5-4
CASSSGGGNQPQHF
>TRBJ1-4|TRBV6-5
CASRQGLATNEKLFF
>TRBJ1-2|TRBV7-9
CASSLAGGRYGYTF
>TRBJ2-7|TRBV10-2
CASTGLDGDEQYF
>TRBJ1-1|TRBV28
CASSFEGRNTEAFF
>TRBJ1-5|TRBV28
CASTRIEGLSNQPQHF
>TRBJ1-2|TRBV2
CASSEDRGPNTF